This TCR beta chain is from a study of OX40 agonist ivuxolimab in advanced cancers. Background on the study: Participants averaged about 66 years of age (range about 23 to 80) and were roughly 80% male. Treatment received earlier with anti-PD-1, anti-PD-L1 or anti-CTLA-4 agents was allowed, and over 35% had some.

Using immunoSEQ multiplex PCR, the repertoire was profiled, and TCRdb retains in-frame clones only, with some absent. This table has about 83,000 clones, about 90% appearing once. In its sample, this clone was seen once. Its specificity is unknown. Notes on the study in general: Fewer expanded clones were found on average in CD4+ than in CD8+ T cells.

V was trimmed by 1 base and J by 4 bases, leaving 16 bases between them. The CDR3 sequence is 16 residues long. The germline CDR1 and CDR2 sequences are SGHTA and FQGNSA. V and J are TRBV7-2 and TRBJ1-2, with D hard to call. The receptor's source is an adult with an advanced solid tumor such as melanoma, head and neck, liver or kidney cancer. The sequencing used CD4+ or CD8+ T cells sorted from blood, collected in a trial of the OX40 agonist ivuxolimab. CDR3 bases: TGTGCCAGCAGCTTAGGTGGTGGCCTCGACTTCTATGGCTACACCTTC. It is translated as CASSLGGGLDFYGYTF.